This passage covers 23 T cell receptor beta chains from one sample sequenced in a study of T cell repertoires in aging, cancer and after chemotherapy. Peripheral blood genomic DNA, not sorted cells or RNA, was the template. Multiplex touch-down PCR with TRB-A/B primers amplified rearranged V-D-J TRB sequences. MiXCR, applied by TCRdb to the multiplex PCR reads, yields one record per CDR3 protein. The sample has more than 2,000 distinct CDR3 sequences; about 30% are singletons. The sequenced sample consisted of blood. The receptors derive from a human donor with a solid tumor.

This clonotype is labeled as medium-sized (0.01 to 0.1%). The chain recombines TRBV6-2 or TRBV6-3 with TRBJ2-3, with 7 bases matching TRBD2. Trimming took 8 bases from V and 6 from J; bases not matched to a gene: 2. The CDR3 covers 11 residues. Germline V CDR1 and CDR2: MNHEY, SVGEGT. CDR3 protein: CASAGADTQYF. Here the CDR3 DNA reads TGTGCCAGCGCGGGAGCGGATACGCAGTATTTT.

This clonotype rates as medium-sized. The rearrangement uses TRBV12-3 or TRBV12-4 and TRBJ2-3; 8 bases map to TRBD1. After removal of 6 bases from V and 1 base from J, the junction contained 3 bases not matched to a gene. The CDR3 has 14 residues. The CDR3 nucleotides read TGTGCCAGCAGCTTGACAGGGGGCACAGATACGCAGTATTTT. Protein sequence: CASSLTGGTDTQYF.

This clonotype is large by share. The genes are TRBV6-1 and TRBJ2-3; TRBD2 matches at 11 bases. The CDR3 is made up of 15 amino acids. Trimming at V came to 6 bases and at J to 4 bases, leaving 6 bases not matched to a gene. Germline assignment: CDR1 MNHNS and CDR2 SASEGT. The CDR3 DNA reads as TGTGCCAGCAGCTTGTCTAGCGGGGGGTCAGATACGCAGTATTTT. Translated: CASSLSSGGSDTQYF.

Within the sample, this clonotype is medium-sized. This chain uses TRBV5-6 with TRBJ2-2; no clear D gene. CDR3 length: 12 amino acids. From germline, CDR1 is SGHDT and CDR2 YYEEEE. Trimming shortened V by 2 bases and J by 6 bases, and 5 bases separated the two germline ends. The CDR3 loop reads CASSLRPGELFF. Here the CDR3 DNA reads TGTGCCAGCAGCTTACGCCCCGGGGAGCTGTTTTTT. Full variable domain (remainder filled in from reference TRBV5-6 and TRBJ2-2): DAGVTQSPTHLIKTRGQQVTLRCSPKSGHDTVSWYQQALGQGPQFIFQYYEEEERQRGNFPDRFSGHQFPNYSSELNVNALLLGDSALYLCASSLRPGELFFGEGSRLTVL.

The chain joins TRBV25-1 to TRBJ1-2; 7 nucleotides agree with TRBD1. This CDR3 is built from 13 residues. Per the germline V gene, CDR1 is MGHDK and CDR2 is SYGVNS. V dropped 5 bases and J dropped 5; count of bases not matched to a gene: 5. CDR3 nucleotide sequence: TGTGCCAGCAGTACGGGACAGATATATGGCTACACCTTC. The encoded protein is CASSTGQIYGYTF.

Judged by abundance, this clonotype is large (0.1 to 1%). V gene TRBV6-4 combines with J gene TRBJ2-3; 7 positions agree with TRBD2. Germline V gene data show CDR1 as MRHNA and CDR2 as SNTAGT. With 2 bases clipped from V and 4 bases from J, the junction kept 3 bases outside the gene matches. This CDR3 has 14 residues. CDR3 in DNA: TGTGCCAGCAGTGACACTGGGGGGGCAGATACGCAGTATTTT. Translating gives CASSDTGGADTQYF.

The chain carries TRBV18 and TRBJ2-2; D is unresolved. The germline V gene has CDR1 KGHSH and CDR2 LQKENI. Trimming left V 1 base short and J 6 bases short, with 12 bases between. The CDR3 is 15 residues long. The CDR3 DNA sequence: TGTGCCAGCTCACCACAGAGTAGTCAGGCCGGGGAGCTGTTTTTT. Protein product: CASSPQSSQAGELFF.

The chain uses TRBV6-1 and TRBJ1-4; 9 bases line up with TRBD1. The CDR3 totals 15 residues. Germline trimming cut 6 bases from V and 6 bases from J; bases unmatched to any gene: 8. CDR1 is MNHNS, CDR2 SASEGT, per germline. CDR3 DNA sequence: TGTGCCAGCAGCGGACAGGGGCCCCTGGATGAAAAACTGTTTTTT. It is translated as CASSGQGPLDEKLFF.

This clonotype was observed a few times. The CDR3 is CASSSRPPNIGPNTGELFF. The CDR3 DNA sequence: TGTGCCAGCAGCTCCCGCCCCCCGAATATCGGCCCGAACACCGGGGAGCTGTTTTTT. The gene calls are TRBV7-2 and TRBJ2-2; D not certain. Trimming stripped 4 bases from V and 0 bases from J, with 21 bases between. Germline V gene data show CDR1 as SGHTA and CDR2 as FQGNSA. The CDR3 length is 19 residues.

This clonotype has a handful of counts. CDR3 bases: TGCAGTGCTACAACAGGGTTGCGCTACGAGCAGTACTTC. Protein: CSATTGLRYEQYF. The chain uses TRBV20-1 and TRBJ2-7; a weak D match, TRBD1 (6 bases). The V end was cut by 4 bases, the J end by 3 bases, with 13 bases between. Germline values: CDR1 DFQATT, CDR2 SNEGSKA (reference sequence). The CDR3 consists of 13 residues.

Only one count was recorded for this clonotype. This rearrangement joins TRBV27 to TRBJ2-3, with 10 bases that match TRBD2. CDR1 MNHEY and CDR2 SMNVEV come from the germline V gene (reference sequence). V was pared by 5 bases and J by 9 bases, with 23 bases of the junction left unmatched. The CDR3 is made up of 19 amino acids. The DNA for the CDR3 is TGTGCCAGCAGTGAAGCGCTGACTAGCGGGCGCCGGCGGGGAGGCACGCAGTATTTT. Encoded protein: CASSEALTSGRRRGGTQYF.

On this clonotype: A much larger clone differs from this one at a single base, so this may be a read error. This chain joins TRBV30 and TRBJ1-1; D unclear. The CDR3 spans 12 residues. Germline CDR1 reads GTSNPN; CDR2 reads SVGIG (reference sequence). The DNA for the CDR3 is TGTGCCTGGAGTGATCTGAACACTAAAGCTTTCTTT. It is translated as CAWSDLNTKAFF.

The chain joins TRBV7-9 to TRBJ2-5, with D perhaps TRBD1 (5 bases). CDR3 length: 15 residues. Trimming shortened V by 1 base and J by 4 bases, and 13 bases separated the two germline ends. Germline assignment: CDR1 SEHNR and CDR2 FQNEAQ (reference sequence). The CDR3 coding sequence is TGTGCCAGCAGCTTAGGGCAGGGTAAGAGAGAGACCCAGTACTTC. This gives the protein CASSLGQGKRETQYF.

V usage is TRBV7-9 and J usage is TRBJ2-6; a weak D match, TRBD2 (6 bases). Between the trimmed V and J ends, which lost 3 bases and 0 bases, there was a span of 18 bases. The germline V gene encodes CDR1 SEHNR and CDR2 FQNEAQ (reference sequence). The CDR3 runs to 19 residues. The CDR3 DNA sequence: TGTGCCAGCAGCTTCCTTCGGCGGGGTGGGTTCTCTGGGGCCAACGTCCTGACTTTC. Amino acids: CASSFLRRGGFSGANVLTF.

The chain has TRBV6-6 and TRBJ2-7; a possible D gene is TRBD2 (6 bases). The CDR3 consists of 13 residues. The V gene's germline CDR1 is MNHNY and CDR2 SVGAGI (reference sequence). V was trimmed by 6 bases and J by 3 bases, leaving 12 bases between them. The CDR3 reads CASRPPGDYEQYF. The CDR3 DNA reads TGTGCCAGCAGACCGCCGGGGGACTACGAGCAGTACTTC.

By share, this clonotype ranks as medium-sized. The CDR3 DNA is TGTGCCAGCAGTGAGACTAGCGGGAGGGCCTACGAGCAGTACTTC. As protein: CASSETSGRAYEQYF. The rearrangement uses TRBV6-6 and TRBJ2-7; 14 bases fit TRBD2. The germline V gene has CDR1 MNHNY and CDR2 SVGAGI (reference sequence). The ends lost 5 bases at V and 2 bases at J; junction bases unmatched: 2. The CDR3 covers 15 residues.

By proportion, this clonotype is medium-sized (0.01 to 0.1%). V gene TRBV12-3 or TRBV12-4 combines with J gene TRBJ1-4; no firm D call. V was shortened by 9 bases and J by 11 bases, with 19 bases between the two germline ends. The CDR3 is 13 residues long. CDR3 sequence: CASSIGVSGKLFF. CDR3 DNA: TGTGCCAGTTCTATTGGGGTATCGGGTAAACTGTTTTTT.

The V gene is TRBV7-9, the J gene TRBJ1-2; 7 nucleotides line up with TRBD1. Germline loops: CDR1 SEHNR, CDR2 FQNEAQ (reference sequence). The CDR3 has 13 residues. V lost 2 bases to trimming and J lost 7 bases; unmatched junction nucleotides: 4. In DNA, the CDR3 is TGTGCCAGCAGCTTACAGGGGGTGGGTGGCTACACCTTC. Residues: CASSLQGVGGYTF.

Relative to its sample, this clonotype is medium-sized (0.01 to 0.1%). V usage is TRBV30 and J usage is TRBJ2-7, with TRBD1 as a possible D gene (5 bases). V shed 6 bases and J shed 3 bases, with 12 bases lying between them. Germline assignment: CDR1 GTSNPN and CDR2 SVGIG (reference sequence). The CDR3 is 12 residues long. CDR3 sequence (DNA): TGTGCCTGCCGAAAAAGGGGCTACGAGCAGTACTTC. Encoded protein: CACRKRGYEQYF.

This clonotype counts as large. In DNA form, the CDR3 reads TGCAGCGTCCGGGGACTAGCGGGAGGTACAGATACGCAGTATTTT. This codes for CSVRGLAGGTDTQYF. The rearrangement joins TRBV29-1 to TRBJ2-3, with 15 positions matching TRBD2. The junction had 4 bases not matched to a gene; V was cut back by 6 bases and J by 3 bases. Germline V CDR1 and CDR2: SQVTM, ANQGSEA. This CDR3 is built from 15 residues.

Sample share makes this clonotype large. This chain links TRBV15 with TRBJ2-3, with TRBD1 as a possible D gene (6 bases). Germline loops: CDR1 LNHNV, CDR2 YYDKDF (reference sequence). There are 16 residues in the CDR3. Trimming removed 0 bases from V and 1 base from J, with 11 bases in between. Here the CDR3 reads CATSRDRGGGTDTQYF. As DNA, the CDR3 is TGTGCCACCAGCAGAGATCGAGGGGGTGGCACAGATACGCAGTATTTT.

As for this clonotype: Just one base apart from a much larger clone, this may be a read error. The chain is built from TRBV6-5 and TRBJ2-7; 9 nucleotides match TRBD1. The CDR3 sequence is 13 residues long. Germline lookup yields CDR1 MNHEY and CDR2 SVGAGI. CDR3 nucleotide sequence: TGTGCCAGCAGTTCGGACAGGGGCTACAAGCAGTACTTC. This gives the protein CASSSDRGYKQYF.

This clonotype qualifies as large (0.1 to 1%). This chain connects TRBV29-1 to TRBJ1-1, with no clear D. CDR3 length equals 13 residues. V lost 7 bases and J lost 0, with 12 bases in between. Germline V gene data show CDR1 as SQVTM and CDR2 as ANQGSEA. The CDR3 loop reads CSARTGMNTEAFF. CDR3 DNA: TGCAGCGCCCGGACGGGAATGAACACTGAAGCTTTCTTT. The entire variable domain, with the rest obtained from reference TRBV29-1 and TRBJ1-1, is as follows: SAVISQKPSRDICQRGTSLTIQCQVDSQVTMMFWYRQQPGQSLTLIATANQGSEATYESGFVIDKFPISRPNLTFSTLTVSNMSPEDSSIYLCSARTGMNTEAFFGQGTRLTVV.